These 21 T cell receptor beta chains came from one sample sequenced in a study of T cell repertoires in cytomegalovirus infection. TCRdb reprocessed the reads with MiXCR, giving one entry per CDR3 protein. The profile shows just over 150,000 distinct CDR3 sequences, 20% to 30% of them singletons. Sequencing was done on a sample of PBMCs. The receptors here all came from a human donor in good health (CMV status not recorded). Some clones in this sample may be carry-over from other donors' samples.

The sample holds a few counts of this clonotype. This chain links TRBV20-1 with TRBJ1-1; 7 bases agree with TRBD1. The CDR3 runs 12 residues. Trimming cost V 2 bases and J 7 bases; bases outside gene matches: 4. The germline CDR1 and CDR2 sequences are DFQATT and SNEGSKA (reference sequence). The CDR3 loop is CSARSDRFEAFF. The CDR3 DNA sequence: TGCAGTGCTAGATCGGACAGGTTTGAAGCTTTCTTT.

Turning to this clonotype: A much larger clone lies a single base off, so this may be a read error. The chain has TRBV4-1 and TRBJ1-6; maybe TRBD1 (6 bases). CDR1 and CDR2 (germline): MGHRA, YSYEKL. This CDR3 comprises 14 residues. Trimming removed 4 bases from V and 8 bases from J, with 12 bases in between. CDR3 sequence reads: CASSLRAGDSPLHF. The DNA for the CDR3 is TGCGCCAGCAGCCTCCGGGCAGGGGATTCACCCCTCCACTTT.

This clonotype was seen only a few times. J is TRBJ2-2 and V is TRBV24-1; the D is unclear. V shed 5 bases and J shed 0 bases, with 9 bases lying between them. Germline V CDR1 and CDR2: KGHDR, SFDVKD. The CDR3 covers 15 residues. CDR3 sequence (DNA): TGTGCCACCAGTGGGCAGGCCTCGAACACCGGGGAGCTGTTTTTT. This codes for CATSGQASNTGELFF.

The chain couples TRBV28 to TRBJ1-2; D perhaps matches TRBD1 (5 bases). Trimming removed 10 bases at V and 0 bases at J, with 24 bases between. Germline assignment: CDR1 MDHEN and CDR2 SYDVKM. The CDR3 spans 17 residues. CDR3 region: CAIPSGTLRGANYGYTF. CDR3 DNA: TGTGCCATCCCTTCCGGGACGCTAAGGGGAGCTAACTATGGCTACACCTTC.

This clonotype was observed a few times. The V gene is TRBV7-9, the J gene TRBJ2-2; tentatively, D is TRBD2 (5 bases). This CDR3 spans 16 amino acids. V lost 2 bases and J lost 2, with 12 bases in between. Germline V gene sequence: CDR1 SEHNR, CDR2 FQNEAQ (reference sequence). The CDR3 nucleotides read TGTGCCAGCAGCTTAAGCGCGGGCCGAAACACCGGGGAGCTGTTTTTT. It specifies CASSLSAGRNTGELFF.

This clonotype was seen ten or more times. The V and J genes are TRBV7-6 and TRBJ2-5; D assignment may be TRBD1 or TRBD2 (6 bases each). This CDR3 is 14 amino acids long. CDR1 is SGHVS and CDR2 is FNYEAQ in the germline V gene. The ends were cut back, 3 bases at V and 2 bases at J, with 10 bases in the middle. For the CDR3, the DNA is TGTGCCAGCAGCTTTGGAGGGGGGCAAGAGACCCAGTACTTC. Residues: CASSFGGGQETQYF.

This CDR3 is CASSSRGTKWFF. CDR3 nucleotides: TGTGCCAGCAGTTCCAGAGGGACTAAGTGGTTCTTC. J is TRBJ2-1 and V is TRBV27, with 7 positions matching TRBD2. The trim removed 4 bases at V and 15 bases at J, leaving 9 bases unmatched. The CDR3 length is 12 residues. The germline V gene encodes CDR1 MNHEY and CDR2 SMNVEV (reference sequence).

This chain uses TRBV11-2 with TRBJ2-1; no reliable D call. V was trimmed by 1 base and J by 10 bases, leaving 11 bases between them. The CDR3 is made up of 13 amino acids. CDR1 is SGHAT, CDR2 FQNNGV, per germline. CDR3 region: CASSLVGLLEQFF. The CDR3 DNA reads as TGTGCCAGCAGCTTAGTAGGATTGCTAGAGCAGTTCTTC.

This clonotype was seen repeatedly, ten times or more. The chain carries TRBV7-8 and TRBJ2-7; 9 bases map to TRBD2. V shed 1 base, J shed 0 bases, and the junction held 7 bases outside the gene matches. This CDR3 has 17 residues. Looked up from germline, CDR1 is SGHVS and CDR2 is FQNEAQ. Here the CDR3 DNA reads TGTGCCAGCAGCTTAGTCTCTAGCGGGGCTGCCTCCTACGAGCAGTACTTC. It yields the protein CASSLVSSGAASYEQYF. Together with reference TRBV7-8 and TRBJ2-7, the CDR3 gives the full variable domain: GAGVSQSPRYKVAKRGQDVALRCDPISGHVSLFWYQQALGQGPEFLTYFQNEAQLDKSGLPSDRFFAERPEGSVSTLKIQRTQQEDSAVYLCASSLVSSGAASYEQYFGPGTRLTVT.

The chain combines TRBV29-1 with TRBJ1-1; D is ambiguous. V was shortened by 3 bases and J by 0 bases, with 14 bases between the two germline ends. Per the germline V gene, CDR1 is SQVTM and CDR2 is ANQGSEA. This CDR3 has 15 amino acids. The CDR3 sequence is CSVDTRGTVNTEAFF. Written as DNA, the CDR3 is TGCAGCGTTGATACCCGGGGTACGGTGAACACTGAAGCTTTCTTT.

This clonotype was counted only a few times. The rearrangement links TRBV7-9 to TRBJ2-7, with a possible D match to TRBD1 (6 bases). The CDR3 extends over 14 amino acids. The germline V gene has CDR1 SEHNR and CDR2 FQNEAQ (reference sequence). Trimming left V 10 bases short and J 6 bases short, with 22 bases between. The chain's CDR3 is CATAVGTPMFEQYF. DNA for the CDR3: TGTGCCACCGCTGTGGGGACACCCATGTTCGAGCAGTACTTC.

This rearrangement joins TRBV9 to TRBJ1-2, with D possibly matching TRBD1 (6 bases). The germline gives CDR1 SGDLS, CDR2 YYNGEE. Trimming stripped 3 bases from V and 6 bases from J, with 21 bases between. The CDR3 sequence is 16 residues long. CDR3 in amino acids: CASSESGIWGPDGYTF. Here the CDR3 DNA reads TGTGCCAGCAGCGAGTCGGGTATCTGGGGGCCGGATGGCTACACCTTC. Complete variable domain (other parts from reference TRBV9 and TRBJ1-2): DSGVTQTPKHLITATGQRVTLRCSPRSGDLSVYWYQQSLDQGLQFLIQYYNGEERAKGNILERFSAQQFPDLHSELNLSSLELGDSALYFCASSESGIWGPDGYTFGSGTRLTVV.

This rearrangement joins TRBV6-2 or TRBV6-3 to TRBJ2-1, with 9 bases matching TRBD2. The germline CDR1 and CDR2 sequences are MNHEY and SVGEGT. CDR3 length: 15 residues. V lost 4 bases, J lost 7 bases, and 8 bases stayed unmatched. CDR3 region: CASSLGGRASNEQFF. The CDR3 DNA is TGTGCCAGCAGTTTGGGCGGGAGGGCCTCGAATGAGCAGTTCTTC.

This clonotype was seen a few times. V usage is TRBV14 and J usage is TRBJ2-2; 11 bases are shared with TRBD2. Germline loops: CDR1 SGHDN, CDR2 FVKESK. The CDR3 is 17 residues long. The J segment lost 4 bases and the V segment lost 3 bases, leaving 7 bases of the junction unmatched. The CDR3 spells CASSQKGLAGGTGELFF. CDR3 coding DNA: TGTGCCAGCAGCCAGAAAGGACTAGCGGGCGGCACCGGGGAGCTGTTTTTT.

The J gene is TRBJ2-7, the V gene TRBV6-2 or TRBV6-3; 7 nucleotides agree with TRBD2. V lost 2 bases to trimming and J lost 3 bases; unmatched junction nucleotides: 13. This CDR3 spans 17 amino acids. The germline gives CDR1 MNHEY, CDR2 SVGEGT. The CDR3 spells CASSYPYRSGIIYEQYF. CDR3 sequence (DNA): TGTGCCAGCAGTTACCCCTACCGCAGCGGGATTATCTACGAGCAGTACTTC.

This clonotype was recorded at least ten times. CDR3 loop: CASSSTVNTGELFF. In DNA form, the CDR3 reads TGTGCCAGCAGCTCGACGGTGAACACCGGGGAGCTGTTTTTT. The chain is built from TRBV7-2 and TRBJ2-2; D ambiguous. Germline assignment: CDR1 SGHTA and CDR2 FQGNSA. The length of the CDR3 is 14 residues. V was shortened by 4 bases and J by 1 base, with 7 bases between the two germline ends. The whole variable domain, filled in from reference TRBV7-2 and TRBJ2-2, reads GAGVSQSPSNKVTEKGKDVELRCDPISGHTALYWYRQSLGQGLEFLIYFQGNSAPDKSGLPSDRFSAERTGGSVSTLTIQRTQQEDSAVYLCASSSTVNTGELFFGEGSRLTVL.

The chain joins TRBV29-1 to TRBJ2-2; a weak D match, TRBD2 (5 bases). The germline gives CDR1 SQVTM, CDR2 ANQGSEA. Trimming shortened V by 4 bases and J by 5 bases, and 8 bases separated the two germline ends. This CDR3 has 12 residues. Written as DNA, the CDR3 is TGCAGCGTTGGACGGGGAACCGGGGAGCTGTTTTTT. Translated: CSVGRGTGELFF.

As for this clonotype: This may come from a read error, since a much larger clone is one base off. The CDR3 loop is CDSSEAAGRSNQPQHF. As DNA, the CDR3 is TGTGACAGCAGTGAAGCGGCAGGGCGAAGCAATCAGCCCCAGCATTTT. This sequence joins TRBV6-1 and TRBJ1-5; TRBD1 is a possible D gene (5 bases). CDR1 and CDR2 from the germline V gene are MNHNS and SASEGT. There are 16 residues in the CDR3.

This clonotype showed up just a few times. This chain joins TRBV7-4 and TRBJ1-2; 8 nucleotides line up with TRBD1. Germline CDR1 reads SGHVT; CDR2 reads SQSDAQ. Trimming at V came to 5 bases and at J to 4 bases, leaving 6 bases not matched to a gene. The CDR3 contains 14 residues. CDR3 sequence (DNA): TGTGCCAGCAGCACAGGACAGGGCGGCTATGGCTACACCTTC. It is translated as CASSTGQGGYGYTF.

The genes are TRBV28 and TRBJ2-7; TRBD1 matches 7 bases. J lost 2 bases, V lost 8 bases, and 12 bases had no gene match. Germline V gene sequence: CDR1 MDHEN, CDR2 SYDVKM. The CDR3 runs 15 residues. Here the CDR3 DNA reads TGTGCCAGCGTGGGGTGGACAGGTACAACCTACGAGCAGTACTTC. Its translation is CASVGWTGTTYEQYF. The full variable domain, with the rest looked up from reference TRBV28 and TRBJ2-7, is DVKVTQSSRYLVKRTGEKVFLECVQDMDHENMFWYRQDPGLGLRLIYFSYDVKMKEKGDIPEGYSVSREKKERFSLILESASTNQTSMYLCASVGWTGTTYEQYFGPGTRLTVT.

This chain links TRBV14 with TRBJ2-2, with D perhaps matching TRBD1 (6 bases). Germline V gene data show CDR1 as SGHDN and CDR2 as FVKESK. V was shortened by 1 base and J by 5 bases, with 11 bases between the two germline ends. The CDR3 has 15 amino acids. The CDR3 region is CASSQGRGRTGELFF. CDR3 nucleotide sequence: TGTGCCAGCAGCCAAGGCAGGGGTCGGACCGGGGAGCTGTTTTTT.